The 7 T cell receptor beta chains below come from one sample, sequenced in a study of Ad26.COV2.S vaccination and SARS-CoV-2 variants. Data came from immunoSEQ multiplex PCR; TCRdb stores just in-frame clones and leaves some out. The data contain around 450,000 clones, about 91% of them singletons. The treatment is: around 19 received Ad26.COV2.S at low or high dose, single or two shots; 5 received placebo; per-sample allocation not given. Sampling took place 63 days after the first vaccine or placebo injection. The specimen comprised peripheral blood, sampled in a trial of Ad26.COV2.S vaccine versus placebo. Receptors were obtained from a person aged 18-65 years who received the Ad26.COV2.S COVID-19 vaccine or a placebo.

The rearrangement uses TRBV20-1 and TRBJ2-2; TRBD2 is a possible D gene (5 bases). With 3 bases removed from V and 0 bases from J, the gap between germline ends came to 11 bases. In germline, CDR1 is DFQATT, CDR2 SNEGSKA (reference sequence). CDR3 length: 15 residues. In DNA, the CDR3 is TGCAGTGCTAGTGAAGGACTTGCGAACACCGGGGAGCTGTTTTTT. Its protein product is CSASEGLANTGELFF.

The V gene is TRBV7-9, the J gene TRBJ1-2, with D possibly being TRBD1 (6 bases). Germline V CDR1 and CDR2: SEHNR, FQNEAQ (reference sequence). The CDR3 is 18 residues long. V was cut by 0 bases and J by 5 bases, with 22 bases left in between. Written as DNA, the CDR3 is TGTGCCAGCAGCTTAGCCCTTGACAGGTACTACGATCGGTATGGCTACACCTTC. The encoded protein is CASSLALDRYYDRYGYTF.

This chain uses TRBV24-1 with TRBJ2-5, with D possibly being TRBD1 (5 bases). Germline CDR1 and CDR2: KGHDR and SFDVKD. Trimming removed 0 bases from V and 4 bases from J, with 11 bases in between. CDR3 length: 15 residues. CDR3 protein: CATSDLRGRGETQYF. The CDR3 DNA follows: TGTGCCACCAGTGATTTGAGGGGAAGGGGAGAGACCCAGTACTTC.

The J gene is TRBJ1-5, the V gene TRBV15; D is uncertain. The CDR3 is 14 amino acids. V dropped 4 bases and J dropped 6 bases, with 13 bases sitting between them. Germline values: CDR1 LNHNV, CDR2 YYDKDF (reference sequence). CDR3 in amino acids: CATSIRSLSQPQHF. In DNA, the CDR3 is TGTGCCACCAGCATTAGGTCATTGAGTCAGCCCCAGCATTTT.

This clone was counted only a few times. The CDR3 DNA sequence: TGTGCCAGCAGTTACTCGGGGCGACAGGCGAAAGCTTTCTTT. Protein sequence: CASSYSGRQAKAFF. This chain uses TRBV6-2 or TRBV6-3 with TRBJ1-1; TRBD1 is a possible D gene (6 bases). V was clipped by 0 bases and J by 9 bases, with 14 bases between them. This CDR3 contains 14 residues. Germline values: CDR1 MNHEY, CDR2 SVGEGT.

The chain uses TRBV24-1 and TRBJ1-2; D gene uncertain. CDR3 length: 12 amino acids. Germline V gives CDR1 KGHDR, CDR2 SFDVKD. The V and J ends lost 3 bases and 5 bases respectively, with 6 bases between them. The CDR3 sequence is CATSDSPYGYTF. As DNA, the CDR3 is TGTGCCACCAGTGATAGTCCTTATGGCTACACCTTC.

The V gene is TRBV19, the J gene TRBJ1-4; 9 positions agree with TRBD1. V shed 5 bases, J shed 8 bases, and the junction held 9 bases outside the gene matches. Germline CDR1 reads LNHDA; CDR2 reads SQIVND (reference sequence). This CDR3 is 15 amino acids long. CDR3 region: CASSHRDRDHEKLFF. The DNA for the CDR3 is TGTGCCAGTAGTCACCGGGACAGGGACCACGAAAAACTGTTTTTT.